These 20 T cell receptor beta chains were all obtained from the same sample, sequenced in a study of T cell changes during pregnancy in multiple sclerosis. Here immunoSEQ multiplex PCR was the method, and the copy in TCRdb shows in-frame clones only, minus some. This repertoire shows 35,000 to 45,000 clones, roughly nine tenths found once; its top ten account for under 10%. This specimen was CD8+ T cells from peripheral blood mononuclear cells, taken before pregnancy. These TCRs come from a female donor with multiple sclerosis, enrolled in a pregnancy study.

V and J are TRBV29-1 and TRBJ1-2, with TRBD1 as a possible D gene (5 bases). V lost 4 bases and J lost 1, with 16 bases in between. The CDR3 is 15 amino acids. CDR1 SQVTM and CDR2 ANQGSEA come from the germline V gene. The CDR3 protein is CSVASPGIINYGYTF. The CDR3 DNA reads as TGCAGCGTTGCCTCCCCAGGGATTATTAACTATGGCTACACCTTC.

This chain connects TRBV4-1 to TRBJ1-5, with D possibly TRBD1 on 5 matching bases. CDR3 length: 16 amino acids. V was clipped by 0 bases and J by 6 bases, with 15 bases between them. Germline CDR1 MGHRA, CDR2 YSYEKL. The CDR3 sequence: CASSQEKMQGGQPQHF. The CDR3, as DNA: TGCGCCAGCAGCCAAGAAAAAATGCAGGGAGGTCAGCCCCAGCATTTT.

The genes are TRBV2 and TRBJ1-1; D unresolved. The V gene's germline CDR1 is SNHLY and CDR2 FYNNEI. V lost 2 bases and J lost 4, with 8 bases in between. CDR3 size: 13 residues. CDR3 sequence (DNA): TGTGCCAGCAGTGAACGGAGTTCCACTGAAGCTTTCTTT. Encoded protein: CASSERSSTEAFF. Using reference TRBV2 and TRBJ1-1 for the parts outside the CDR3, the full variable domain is EPEVTQTPSHQVTQMGQEVILRCVPISNHLYFYWYRQILGQKVEFLVSFYNNEISEKSEIFDDQFSVERPDGSNFTLKIRSTKLEDSAMYFCASSERSSTEAFFGQGTRLTVV.

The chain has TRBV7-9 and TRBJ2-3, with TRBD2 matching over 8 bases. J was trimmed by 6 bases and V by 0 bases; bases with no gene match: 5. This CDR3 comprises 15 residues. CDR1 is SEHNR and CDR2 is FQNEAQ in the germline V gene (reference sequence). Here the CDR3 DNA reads TGTGCCAGCAGCTTAGCGAGCGGGAGAAGGGATACGCAGTATTTT. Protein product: CASSLASGRRDTQYF.

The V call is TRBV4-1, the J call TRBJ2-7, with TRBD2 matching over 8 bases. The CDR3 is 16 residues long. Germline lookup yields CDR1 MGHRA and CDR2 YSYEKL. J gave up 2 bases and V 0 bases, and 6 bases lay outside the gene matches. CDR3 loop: CASSQDRGRPPYEQYF. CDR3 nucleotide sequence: TGCGCCAGCAGCCAAGATCGCGGGAGGCCCCCCTACGAGCAGTACTTC.

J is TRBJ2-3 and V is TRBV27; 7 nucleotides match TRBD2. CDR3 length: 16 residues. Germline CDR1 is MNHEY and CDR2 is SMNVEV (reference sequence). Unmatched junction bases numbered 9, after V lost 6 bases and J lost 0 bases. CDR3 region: CASSPGGQGSTDTQYF. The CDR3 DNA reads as TGTGCCAGCAGCCCGGGGGGTCAGGGAAGCACAGATACGCAGTATTTT.

CDR3 region: CASSLVLGGALGYEQYF. The CDR3 DNA reads TGTGCCAGCAGCTTGGTACTTGGGGGCGCCCTAGGCTACGAGCAGTACTTC. The chain employs TRBV5-5 and TRBJ2-7; tentative D call: TRBD1 (6 bases). The CDR3 runs to 17 residues. Trimming took 0 bases from V and 3 from J, leaving 19 bases between them. Germline values: CDR1 SGHKS, CDR2 YYEKEE (reference sequence). Complete variable domain (other parts from reference TRBV5-5 and TRBJ2-7): DAGVTQSPTHLIKTRGQQVTLRCSPISGHKSVSWYQQVLGQGPQFIFQYYEKEERGRGNFPDRFSARQFPNYSSELNVNALLLGDSALYLCASSLVLGGALGYEQYFGPGTRLTVT.

CDR3 bases: TGTGCCTCTAGGACAGGGGGCACAGATACGCAGTATTTT. This encodes CASRTGGTDTQYF. The chain employs TRBV30 and TRBJ2-3; 9 nucleotides agree with TRBD1. Germline values: CDR1 GTSNPN, CDR2 SVGIG (reference sequence). With 7 bases clipped from V and 1 base from J, the junction kept 3 bases outside the gene matches. The CDR3 covers 13 residues.

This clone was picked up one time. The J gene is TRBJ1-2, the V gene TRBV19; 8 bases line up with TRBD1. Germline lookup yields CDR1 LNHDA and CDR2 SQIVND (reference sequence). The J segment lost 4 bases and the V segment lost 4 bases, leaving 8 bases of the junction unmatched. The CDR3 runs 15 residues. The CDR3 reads CASSKGVDRGYGYTF. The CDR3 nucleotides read TGTGCCAGTAGTAAGGGGGTCGACAGGGGCTATGGCTACACCTTC.

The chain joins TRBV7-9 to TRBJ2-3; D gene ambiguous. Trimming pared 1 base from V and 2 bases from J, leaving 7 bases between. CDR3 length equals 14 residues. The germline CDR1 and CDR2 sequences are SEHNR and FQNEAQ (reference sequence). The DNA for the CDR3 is TGTGCCAGCAGCTTAGAGAGGCACACAGATACGCAGTATTTT. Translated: CASSLERHTDTQYF. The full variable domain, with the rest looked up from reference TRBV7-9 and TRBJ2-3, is DTGVSQNPRHKITKRGQNVTFRCDPISEHNRLYWYRQTLGQGPEFLTYFQNEAQLEKSRLLSDRFSAERPKGSFSTLEIQRTEQGDSAMYLCASSLERHTDTQYFGPGTRLTVL.

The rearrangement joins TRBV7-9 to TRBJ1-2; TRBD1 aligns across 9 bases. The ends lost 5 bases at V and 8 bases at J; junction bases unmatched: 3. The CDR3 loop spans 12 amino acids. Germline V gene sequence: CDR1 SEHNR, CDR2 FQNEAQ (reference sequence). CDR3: CASSRDRDGYTF. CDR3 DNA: TGTGCCAGCAGCCGGGACAGGGACGGCTACACCTTC. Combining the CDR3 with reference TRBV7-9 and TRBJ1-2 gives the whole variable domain DTGVSQNPRHKITKRGQNVTFRCDPISEHNRLYWYRQTLGQGPEFLTYFQNEAQLEKSRLLSDRFSAERPKGSFSTLEIQRTEQGDSAMYLCASSRDRDGYTFGSGTRLTVV.

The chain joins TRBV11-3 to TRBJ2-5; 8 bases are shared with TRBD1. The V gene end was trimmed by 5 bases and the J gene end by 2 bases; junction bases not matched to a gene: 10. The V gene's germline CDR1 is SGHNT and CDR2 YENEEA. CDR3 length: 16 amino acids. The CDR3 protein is CASSPGPGGEQETQYF. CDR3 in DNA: TGTGCCAGCAGCCCCGGCCCAGGGGGCGAACAAGAGACCCAGTACTTC.

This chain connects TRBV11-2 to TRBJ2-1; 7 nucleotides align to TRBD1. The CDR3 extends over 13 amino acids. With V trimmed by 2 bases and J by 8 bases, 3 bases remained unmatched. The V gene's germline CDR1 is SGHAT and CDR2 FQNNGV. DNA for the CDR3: TGTGCCAGCAGCTTACAGGACAGGTATGAGCAGTTCTTC. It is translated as CASSLQDRYEQFF.

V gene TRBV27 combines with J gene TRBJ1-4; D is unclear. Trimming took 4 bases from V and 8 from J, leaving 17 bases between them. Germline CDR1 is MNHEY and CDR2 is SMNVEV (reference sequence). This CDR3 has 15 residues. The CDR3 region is CASSYELPPQEKLFF. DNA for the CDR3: TGTGCCAGCAGTTACGAACTCCCTCCCCAAGAAAAACTGTTTTTT.

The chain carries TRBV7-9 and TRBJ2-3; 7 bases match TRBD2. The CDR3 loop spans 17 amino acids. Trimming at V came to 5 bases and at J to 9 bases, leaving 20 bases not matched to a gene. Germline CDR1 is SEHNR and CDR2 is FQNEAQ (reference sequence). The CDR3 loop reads CASSPTLAEPSRGTQYF. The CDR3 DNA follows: TGTGCCAGCAGCCCTACTCTAGCGGAGCCCAGCAGAGGGACGCAGTATTTT.

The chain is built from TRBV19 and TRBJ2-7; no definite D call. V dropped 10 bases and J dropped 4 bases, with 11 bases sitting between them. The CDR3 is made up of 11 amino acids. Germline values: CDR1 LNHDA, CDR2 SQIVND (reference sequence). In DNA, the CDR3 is TGTGCCACCACGGCCGGGTACGAGCAGTACTTC. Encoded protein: CATTAGYEQYF.

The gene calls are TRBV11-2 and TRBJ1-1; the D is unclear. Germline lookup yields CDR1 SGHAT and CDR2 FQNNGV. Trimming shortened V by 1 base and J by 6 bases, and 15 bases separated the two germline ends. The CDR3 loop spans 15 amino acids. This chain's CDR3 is CASSLVGGKGAEAFF. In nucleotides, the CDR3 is TGTGCCAGCAGCTTAGTTGGCGGGAAGGGTGCTGAAGCTTTCTTT.

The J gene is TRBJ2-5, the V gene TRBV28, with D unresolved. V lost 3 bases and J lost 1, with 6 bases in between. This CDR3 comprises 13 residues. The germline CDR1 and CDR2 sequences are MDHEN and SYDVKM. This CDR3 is CASSFEVQETQYF. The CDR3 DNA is TGTGCCAGCAGTTTCGAGGTCCAAGAGACCCAGTACTTC.

The CDR3 spells CASSLGAGTGGSGYTF. In DNA form, the CDR3 reads TGTGCCAGCAGCTTAGGGGCCGGGACAGGGGGCTCTGGCTACACCTTC. The rearrangement links TRBV11-2 to TRBJ1-2, with 12 positions matching TRBD1. Germline loops: CDR1 SGHAT, CDR2 FQNNGV. CDR3 length: 16 residues. Trimming cost V 1 base and J 7 bases; bases outside gene matches: 7. The full variable domain, completed using reference TRBV11-2 and TRBJ1-2, is EAGVAQSPRYKIIEKRQSVAFWCNPISGHATLYWYQQILGQGPKLLIQFQNNGVVDDSQLPKDRFSAERLKGVDSTLKIQPAKLEDSAVYLCASSLGAGTGGSGYTFGSGTRLTVV.

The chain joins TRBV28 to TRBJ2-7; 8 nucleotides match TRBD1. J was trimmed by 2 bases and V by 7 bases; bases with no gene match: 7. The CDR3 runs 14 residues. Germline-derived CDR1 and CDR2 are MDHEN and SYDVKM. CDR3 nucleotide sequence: TGTGCCAGCACGAAGACAGGGGTTACCTACGAGCAGTACTTC. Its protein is CASTKTGVTYEQYF.